These 31 T cell receptor beta chains share one sample of origin, sequenced in a study of T cells in Graves' hyperthyroidism and ophthalmopathy. RNA transcripts yielded amplified TCR beta CDR3 regions. In the first-round RT-PCR of the TCR CDR3, the HTBI primer set was used. TCRdb re-derived calls from the multiplex PCR reads in MiXCR, one entry per CDR3 protein. This repertoire shows hundreds of thousands of distinct CDR3 sequences, roughly 46% found once; its top ten account for roughly 8.2%. Sequenced sample: peripheral blood or thyroid tissue (not recorded which). These receptors originate from a woman younger than 30 with Graves' hyperthyroidism.

With regard to this clonotype: A much more abundant neighbour one base away suggests this may be a read error. Since the CDR3 does not end with the conserved phenylalanine or tryptophan, this likely comes from a read error. V gene TRBV12-3 or TRBV12-4 combines with J gene TRBJ1-5; no firm D call. Trimming took 8 bases from V and 4 from J, leaving 6 bases between them. The CDR3 runs 11 residues. CDR3 amino acids: CASCCNQPQHS. CDR3 nucleotides: TGTGCCAGCTGCTGTAATCAGCCCCAGCATTCT.

The chain carries TRBV12-3 or TRBV12-4 and TRBJ1-1; D unresolved. The CDR3 is made up of 14 amino acids. V lost 6 bases, J lost 8 bases, and 19 bases lay in between. The CDR3: CASSPDGREREAFF. CDR3 in DNA: TGTGCCAGCAGCCCGGACGGGCGCGAAAGGGAAGCTTTCTTT.

The chain recombines TRBV29-1 with TRBJ1-4; D ambiguous. Germline CDR1 reads SQVTM; CDR2 reads ANQGSEA. The CDR3 covers 13 residues. Trimming removed 4 bases from V and 6 bases from J, with 12 bases in between. Here the CDR3 DNA reads TGCAGCGTTGTAGGGTCCTTCGATGAAAAACTGTTTTTT. It codes for CSVVGSFDEKLFF.

The genes are TRBV9 and TRBJ2-2, with TRBD2 matching 8 bases. The CDR3 contains 15 residues. With 2 bases clipped from V and 7 bases from J, the junction kept 7 bases outside the gene matches. Germline V gene data show CDR1 as SGDLS and CDR2 as YYNGEE. CDR3: CASSVTGRAIGELFF. In DNA form, the CDR3 reads TGTGCCAGCAGCGTGACCGGGAGGGCCATCGGGGAGCTGTTTTTT.

For this clonotype: Sequence at one end of the junction differs from germline and may be a read error. The gene calls are TRBV5-1 and TRBJ2-7; weak D call: TRBD2 (5 bases). Germline assignment: CDR1 SGHRS and CDR2 YFSETQ. This CDR3 contains 13 residues. The CDR3 sequence: CASSTGGGNEQYF. The DNA of the CDR3 is TGTGCCAGCAGCACCGGAGGTGGGAATGAGCAGTACTTC. The whole variable domain, remainder taken from reference TRBV5-1 and TRBJ2-7, is KAGVTQTPRYLIKTRGQQVTLSCSPISGHRSVSWYQQTPGQGLQFLFEYFSETQRNKGNFPGRFSGRQFSNSRSEMNVSTLELGDSALYLCASSTGGGNEQYFGPGTRLTVT.

The sample holds a few counts of this clonotype. The chain has TRBV7-9 and TRBJ1-1; weak D call: TRBD1 (6 bases). The V gene lost 0 bases and the J gene lost 4 bases, with 12 bases spanning the gap. This CDR3 region has 15 residues. Looked up from germline, CDR1 is SEHNR and CDR2 is FQNEAQ (reference sequence). CDR3 nucleotide sequence: TGTGCCAGCAGCTTAGCGATGGGGGCGGGCACTGAAGCTTTCTTT. This gives the protein CASSLAMGAGTEAFF.

Details on this clonotype: This could be a read error, since a much larger clone is one nucleotide away. The conserved closing phenylalanine or tryptophan is absent in this CDR3, likely reflecting a read error. The chain combines TRBV10-3 with TRBJ1-1; D is unclear. V was clipped by 0 bases and J by 3 bases, with 14 bases between them. The CDR3 runs to 16 residues. Germline-derived CDR1 and CDR2 are ENHRY and SYGVKD. The CDR3 sequence is CAISESPNWEDTEAFL. CDR3 coding DNA: TGTGCCATCAGTGAGTCGCCAAACTGGGAGGACACTGAAGCTTTCTTA.

V usage is TRBV20-1 and J usage is TRBJ2-3; 13 bases agree with TRBD2. Germline CDR1 is DFQATT and CDR2 is SNEGSKA (reference sequence). J lost 6 bases, V lost 6 bases, and 6 bases had no gene match. The CDR3 covers 14 residues. CDR3: CSAGLAGAFDTQYF. In DNA, the CDR3 is TGCAGTGCAGGACTAGCGGGAGCATTCGATACGCAGTATTTT.

This clonotype was picked up many times. The J gene is TRBJ2-2, the V gene TRBV2; the match to TRBD1 covers 10 bases. Germline CDR1 and CDR2: SNHLY and FYNNEI. After removal of 6 bases from V and 4 bases from J, the junction contained 5 bases not matched to a gene. The length of the CDR3 is 15 residues. The CDR3 DNA sequence: TGTGCCAGCAGAGGGACAGGGGTCAGCACCGGGGAGCTGTTTTTT. Its translation is CASRGTGVSTGELFF. The whole variable domain, remainder taken from reference TRBV2 and TRBJ2-2, is EPEVTQTPSHQVTQMGQEVILRCVPISNHLYFYWYRQILGQKVEFLVSFYNNEISEKSEIFDDQFSVERPDGSNFTLKIRSTKLEDSAMYFCASRGTGVSTGELFFGEGSRLTVL.

The DNA for the CDR3 is TGTGCCAGCAGTGATTCGGCCAGTCATCAGCCCCAGCATTTT. Amino acids: CASSDSASHQPQHF. The chain uses TRBV2 and TRBJ1-5; D is uncertain. Per germline, CDR1 SNHLY and CDR2 FYNNEI. V lost 3 bases to trimming and J lost 5 bases, with 11 bases between them. The CDR3 sequence is 14 residues long.

This clonotype was detected a few times. This chain joins TRBV9 and TRBJ1-5, with 7 bases that match TRBD1. V dropped 5 bases and J dropped 5; count of bases not matched to a gene: 4. The CDR3 consists of 13 residues. The V gene's germline CDR1 is SGDLS and CDR2 YYNGEE. The CDR3 coding sequence is TGTGCCAGCAGTGCTGACAGGGATCAGCCCCAGCATTTT. It is translated as CASSADRDQPQHF.

The V gene is TRBV15, the J gene TRBJ2-7; the D gene could be TRBD1 or TRBD2 (6 bases each). Germline CDR1 LNHNV, CDR2 YYDKDF (reference sequence). V lost 8 bases to trimming and J lost 7 bases, with 15 bases between them. The CDR3 has 12 residues. The CDR3 is CATDRIGGEQYF. Written as DNA, the CDR3 is TGTGCCACCGACAGGATCGGAGGGGAGCAGTACTTC.

Notes on this clonotype: In this CDR3 the conserved last residue, phenylalanine or tryptophan, is missing, so a read error is likely. No DNA is shown, since the ends of the CDR3 on it are uncertain; the CDR3 is the one TCRdb lists. The chain recombines TRBV24-1 with TRBJ2-7; the table names TRBD1, a call not compared with the DNA. The CDR3 numbers 11 amino acids, ends counted. CDR1 and CDR2 (germline): KGHDR, SFDVKD. The CDR3: CATSVSWGQNT.

This clonotype was seen only a few times. The chain uses TRBV29-1 and TRBJ1-2; D ambiguous. This CDR3 has 16 residues. The ends were cut back, 0 bases at V and 5 bases at J, with 19 bases in the middle. Germline values: CDR1 SQVTM, CDR2 ANQGSEA. Written as DNA, the CDR3 is TGCAGCGTTGAAGATCTTAATGAGGGAGTCAGATATGGCTACACCTTC. Amino acids: CSVEDLNEGVRYGYTF. The whole variable domain, filled in from reference TRBV29-1 and TRBJ1-2, reads SAVISQKPSRDICQRGTSLTIQCQVDSQVTMMFWYRQQPGQSLTLIATANQGSEATYESGFVIDKFPISRPNLTFSTLTVSNMSPEDSSIYLCSVEDLNEGVRYGYTFGSGTRLTVV.

This clonotype was detected only a few times. The V and J genes are TRBV25-1 and TRBJ1-2, with D perhaps matching TRBD1 (5 bases). The germline CDR1 and CDR2 sequences are MGHDK and SYGVNS. The ends were cut back, 6 bases at V and 4 bases at J, with 18 bases in the middle. This CDR3 spans 15 amino acids. The CDR3 nucleotides are TGTGCCAGCAGCCAAGGTAGGGGAAGCGGCTATGGCTACACCTTC. Protein: CASSQGRGSGYGYTF.

This clonotype was counted between two and nine times. In DNA, the CDR3 is TGTGCCAGCAGTGAGCAGGCCGGGGTGCCCCAGCATTTT. It codes for CASSEQAGVPQHF. This chain links TRBV7-2 with TRBJ1-5, with D unclear. Between the trimmed V and J ends, which lost 6 bases and 9 bases, there was a span of 15 bases. Per the germline V gene, CDR1 is SGHTA and CDR2 is FQGNSA. This CDR3 region has 13 residues. Full variable domain (outside the CDR3, taken from reference TRBV7-2 and TRBJ1-5): GAGVSQSPSNKVTEKGKDVELRCDPISGHTALYWYRQSLGQGLEFLIYFQGNSAPDKSGLPSDRFSAERTGGSVSTLTIQRTQQEDSAVYLCASSEQAGVPQHFGDGTRLSIL.

About this clonotype: Given a much more abundant clone one base away, this may be a read error. The chain carries TRBV7-3 and TRBJ1-2; D gene ambiguous. Germline lookup yields CDR1 SGHTA and CDR2 FQGTGA. Trimming removed 7 bases from V and 7 bases from J, with 16 bases in between. The CDR3 covers 13 residues. CDR3 residues: CASIGPLLFGYTF. The CDR3, as DNA: TGTGCCAGCATCGGCCCATTGCTGTTTGGCTACACCTTC.

The chain combines TRBV7-8 with TRBJ2-7; TRBD1 matches at 8 bases. The germline gives CDR1 SGHVS, CDR2 FQNEAQ. The CDR3 has 12 amino acids. V lost 5 bases and J lost 7; bases outside the gene matches: 4. The CDR3 loop reads CASSSRTGEQYF. As DNA, the CDR3 is TGTGCCAGCAGCAGCCGGACAGGGGAGCAGTACTTC.

The chain recombines TRBV7-2 with TRBJ1-2; unclear D gene. The CDR3 loop spans 14 amino acids. Germline lookup yields CDR1 SGHTA and CDR2 FQGNSA. Between the trimmed V and J ends, which lost 1 base and 0 bases, there was a span of 6 bases. As DNA, the CDR3 is TGTGCCAGCAGCTTAGGTCCCCCTAACTATGGCTACACCTTC. Protein product: CASSLGPPNYGYTF. Full variable domain (missing parts from reference TRBV7-2 and TRBJ1-2): GAGVSQSPSNKVTEKGKDVELRCDPISGHTALYWYRQSLGQGLEFLIYFQGNSAPDKSGLPSDRFSAERTGGSVSTLTIQRTQQEDSAVYLCASSLGPPNYGYTFGSGTRLTVV.

On this clonotype: This may be a read error: a much more frequent sequence differs by one nucleotide. CDR3: CASTDNTEAFF. The CDR3 DNA is TGTGCCAGCACCGACAACACTGAAGCTTTCTTT. The rearrangement joins TRBV10-3 to TRBJ1-1; no firm D call. V shed 10 bases and J shed 2 bases, with 8 bases lying between them. Germline lookup yields CDR1 ENHRY and CDR2 SYGVKD. This CDR3 is 11 amino acids long.

This sequence joins TRBV10-2 and TRBJ1-3, with no clear D. Looked up from germline, CDR1 is WSHSY and CDR2 is SAAADI. V lost 2 bases and J 3 bases, leaving 14 bases between the germline ends. The CDR3 loop spans 16 amino acids. CDR3 residues: CASSEPAESGGNTIYF. For the CDR3, the DNA is TGCGCCAGCAGTGAGCCAGCGGAGAGCGGTGGAAACACCATATATTTT.

The genes are TRBV12-3 or TRBV12-4 and TRBJ1-5, with D possibly being TRBD1 (5 bases). The CDR3 runs to 13 residues. V lost 6 bases and J 5 bases, leaving 11 bases between the germline ends. This CDR3 is CASSSGAHQPQHF. CDR3 nucleotide sequence: TGTGCCAGCAGCTCCGGGGCCCATCAGCCCCAGCATTTT.

The CDR3 region is CASSEWSGGYGNTIYF. In nucleotides, the CDR3 is TGTGCCAGCAGTGAATGGTCAGGGGGCTATGGAAACACCATATATTTT. The chain is built from TRBV7-9 and TRBJ1-3; 8 nucleotides agree with TRBD1. Germline CDR1 and CDR2: SEHNR and FQNEAQ (reference sequence). The length of the CDR3 is 16 residues. V lost 6 bases, J lost 3 bases, and 10 bases stayed unmatched.

The chain uses TRBV2 and TRBJ2-2; maybe TRBD1 (6 bases). This CDR3 contains 16 residues. V shed 6 bases and J shed 0 bases, with 14 bases lying between them. Germline CDR1 reads SNHLY; CDR2 reads FYNNEI. The CDR3 sequence: CASSRQTGSNTGELFF. The CDR3 DNA follows: TGTGCCAGCAGCCGACAAACAGGGTCGAACACCGGGGAGCTGTTTTTT.

This clonotype occurred a few times. The genes are TRBV20-1 and TRBJ1-2, with D uncertain. With 1 base removed from V and 4 bases from J, the gap between germline ends came to 10 bases. CDR1 and CDR2 from the germline V gene are DFQATT and SNEGSKA (reference sequence). This CDR3 comprises 13 residues. The CDR3 reads CSARGNEPYGYTF. The CDR3 region has the DNA TGCAGTGCTAGAGGGAATGAGCCCTATGGCTACACCTTC.

The rearrangement uses TRBV9 and TRBJ1-4; no clear D. V shed 7 bases and J shed 2 bases, with 12 bases lying between them. The V gene's germline CDR1 is SGDLS and CDR2 YYNGEE. The CDR3 covers 14 residues. CDR3 sequence reads: CASGLRSTNEKLFF. The CDR3 coding sequence is TGTGCCAGCGGCCTAAGGAGTACTAATGAAAAACTGTTTTTT.

This clonotype turned up a few times. The chain recombines TRBV20-1 with TRBJ1-2; D remains unclear. V lost 6 bases, J lost 2 bases, and 4 bases lay in between. There are 10 residues in the CDR3. The germline V gene encodes CDR1 DFQATT and CDR2 SNEGSKA (reference sequence). The CDR3 DNA reads TGCAGTGCGCAAAACTATGGCTACACCTTC. Translation gives CSAQNYGYTF.

This clonotype was seen repeatedly, ten times or more. The chain uses TRBV7-9 and TRBJ2-7, with D uncertain. The CDR3 runs to 14 residues. V lost 1 base and J lost 5, with 12 bases in between. CDR1 SEHNR and CDR2 FQNEAQ come from the germline V gene (reference sequence). CDR3 amino acids: CASSLVEGSHEQYF. The CDR3 bases are TGTGCCAGCAGCTTAGTCGAAGGGTCCCACGAGCAGTACTTC.

The chain is built from TRBV7-9 and TRBJ2-6; D gene uncertain. The CDR3 sequence is 18 residues long. V lost 3 bases and J 0 bases, leaving 15 bases between the germline ends. CDR1 is SEHNR, CDR2 FQNEAQ, per germline (reference sequence). The CDR3 nucleotides read TGTGCCAGCAGCTTGGCAAGAGTATTCTACTCTGGGGCCAACGTCCTGACTTTC. Translation: CASSLARVFYSGANVLTF.

This clonotype came up once. The V and J genes are TRBV2 and TRBJ2-5, with 7 bases lining up with TRBD1. The V gene's germline CDR1 is SNHLY and CDR2 FYNNEI. Trimming cost V 2 bases and J 9 bases; bases outside gene matches: 12. The CDR3 length is 15 residues. CDR3 sequence reads: CASSEMGQNIQPQYF. For the CDR3, the DNA is TGTGCCAGCAGTGAAATGGGACAGAATATCCAGCCCCAGTACTTC.

This clonotype was seen more than once but under ten times. CDR3 coding DNA: TGTGCCAGCAGCTTAGAAGTAGCGGGAATGGGGGAGCAGTACTTC. Translating it yields CASSLEVAGMGEQYF. The chain employs TRBV7-2 and TRBJ2-7, with 8 nucleotides matching TRBD2. After removal of 1 base from V and 7 bases from J, the junction contained 9 bases not matched to a gene. Germline assignment: CDR1 SGHTA and CDR2 FQGNSA. The CDR3 runs to 15 residues.